A single sample is the source of the 32 T cell receptor beta chains below, sequenced in a study of T cell repertoires in cytomegalovirus infection. TCRdb fed the reads into MiXCR, producing one record per CDR3 protein. The sample carries some 170,000 distinct CDR3 sequences, 15% to 20% recorded once. Sample: CD8+ T cells from PBMCs. These TCRs come from a human donor in good health (CMV status not recorded). Some clones in this sample may be carry-over from other donors' samples.

This clonotype showed up many times. This sequence joins TRBV7-2 and TRBJ1-1, with D hard to call. Deletions cut 5 bases from V and 0 bases from J, with 10 bases between. The CDR3 has 14 residues. Germline assignment: CDR1 SGHTA and CDR2 FQGNSA. CDR3 in amino acids: CASSHPLMNTEAFF. DNA for the CDR3: TGTGCCAGCAGCCACCCACTCATGAACACTGAAGCTTTCTTT.

With respect to this clonotype: A read error may be the cause here, since a much bigger clone is one base away. DNA of the CDR3: TGTGCCAGCAGCCCCCGGACAGGGGGCACTGCCGGGGAGCTGTTTTTT. Encoded protein: CASSPRTGGTAGELFF. The chain uses TRBV7-3 and TRBJ2-2, with TRBD1 matching over 11 bases. Looked up from germline, CDR1 is SGHTA and CDR2 is FQGTGA. This CDR3 has 16 amino acids. The J segment lost 6 bases and the V segment lost 5 bases, leaving 8 bases of the junction unmatched.

This clonotype was seen a few times. The rearrangement uses TRBV7-9 and TRBJ1-1; D is ambiguous. The germline CDR1 and CDR2 sequences are SEHNR and FQNEAQ (reference sequence). Trimming removed 0 bases at V and 5 bases at J, with 10 bases between. The CDR3 length is 14 residues. In DNA form, the CDR3 reads TGTGCCAGCAGCTTAGCGTTTGGAAGGACTGAAGCTTTCTTT. Encoded protein: CASSLAFGRTEAFF. Filled out from reference TRBV7-9 and TRBJ1-1, the complete variable domain reads DTGVSQNPRHKITKRGQNVTFRCDPISEHNRLYWYRQTLGQGPEFLTYFQNEAQLEKSRLLSDRFSAERPKGSFSTLEIQRTEQGDSAMYLCASSLAFGRTEAFFGQGTRLTVV.

The chain employs TRBV11-3 and TRBJ2-7; TRBD1 aligns across 9 bases. The V and J ends lost 5 bases and 2 bases, in that order; junction bases with no gene match: 7. Looked up from germline, CDR1 is SGHNT and CDR2 is YENEEA. CDR3 length equals 15 residues. CDR3 amino acids: CASSPWTGAPYEQYF. Written as DNA, the CDR3 is TGTGCCAGCAGCCCGTGGACAGGGGCCCCCTACGAGCAGTACTTC. The entire variable domain, with the rest obtained from reference TRBV11-3 and TRBJ2-7, is as follows: EAGVVQSPRYKIIEKKQPVAFWCNPISGHNTLYWYLQNLGQGPELLIRYENEEAVDDSQLPKDRFSAERLKGVDSTLKIQPAELGDSAVYLCASSPWTGAPYEQYFGPGTRLTVT.

The chain combines TRBV7-9 with TRBJ1-1, with TRBD1 as a possible D gene (5 bases). This CDR3 has 14 amino acids. With 4 bases removed from V and 0 bases from J, the gap between germline ends came to 9 bases. Germline V gene sequence: CDR1 SEHNR, CDR2 FQNEAQ (reference sequence). CDR3 protein: CASSWAGVNTEAFF. The CDR3 coding sequence is TGTGCCAGCAGCTGGGCGGGGGTGAACACTGAAGCTTTCTTT.

The chain combines TRBV27 with TRBJ1-1; no firm D call. Germline lookup yields CDR1 MNHEY and CDR2 SMNVEV (reference sequence). Trimming took off 8 bases at V and 3 bases at J, with 16 bases between the two ends. CDR3 size: 14 residues. The chain's CDR3 is CASSRLWVDTEAFF. CDR3 in DNA: TGTGCCAGCTCACGCCTGTGGGTAGACACTGAAGCTTTCTTT.

This clonotype was counted only a few times. The chain couples TRBV14 to TRBJ2-1; either TRBD1 or TRBD2 may fit D (6 bases each). The ends were cut back, 1 base at V and 11 bases at J, with 18 bases in the middle. This CDR3 is 15 amino acids long. Germline assignment: CDR1 SGHDN and CDR2 FVKESK. The DNA of the CDR3 is TGTGCCAGCAGCCAAGTTGGGGGGCCAGGGATGAAGCAGTTCTTC. This codes for CASSQVGGPGMKQFF.

In this sample, this clonotype turned up a few times. V is TRBV28 and J is TRBJ2-7, with 11 bases lining up with TRBD1. Germline loops: CDR1 MDHEN, CDR2 SYDVKM. V shed 2 bases, J shed 4 bases, and the junction held 4 bases outside the gene matches. This CDR3 is built from 15 residues. For the CDR3, the DNA is TGTGCCAGCAGTTTACCCGGGACAGGGGGATACGAGCAGTACTTC. Amino acid sequence: CASSLPGTGGYEQYF. Complete variable domain (other parts from reference TRBV28 and TRBJ2-7): DVKVTQSSRYLVKRTGEKVFLECVQDMDHENMFWYRQDPGLGLRLIYFSYDVKMKEKGDIPEGYSVSREKKERFSLILESASTNQTSMYLCASSLPGTGGYEQYFGPGTRLTVT.

V and J are TRBV7-6 and TRBJ2-1; no definite D call. This CDR3 has 11 amino acids. Germline V gene data show CDR1 as SGHVS and CDR2 as FNYEAQ. V gave up 3 bases and J gave up 12 bases, with 9 bases separating them. CDR3 region: CASSFNYGQFF. The DNA for the CDR3 is TGTGCCAGCAGCTTCAATTATGGGCAGTTCTTC.

This chain connects TRBV15 to TRBJ2-7; perhaps TRBD1 as D (5 bases). V gave up 1 base and J gave up 5 bases, with 15 bases separating them. The CDR3 totals 15 residues. Per the germline V gene, CDR1 is LNHNV and CDR2 is YYDKDF (reference sequence). Written as DNA, the CDR3 is TGTGCCACCAGCAGAGGGGCAGGGCAGAGGCACGAGCAGTACTTC. Amino acids: CATSRGAGQRHEQYF.

This sequence joins TRBV7-9 and TRBJ2-7; tentatively, D is TRBD2 (5 bases). The CDR3 runs to 14 residues. CDR1 is SEHNR and CDR2 is FQNEAQ in the germline V gene (reference sequence). The ends were cut back, 4 bases at V and 0 bases at J, with 10 bases in the middle. CDR3 sequence reads: CASSSSGNSYEQYF. In DNA form, the CDR3 reads TGTGCCAGCAGCTCATCCGGGAACTCCTACGAGCAGTACTTC.

The chain combines TRBV7-6 with TRBJ2-3, with D maybe TRBD1 (6 bases). The germline CDR1 and CDR2 sequences are SGHVS and FNYEAQ. CDR3 length: 12 residues. Trimming took 4 bases from V and 6 from J, leaving 8 bases between them. In DNA, the CDR3 is TGTGCCAGCAGCTCAGGGGTGGATACGCAGTATTTT. It translates to CASSSGVDTQYF.

This clonotype was found a few times. The CDR3 nucleotides are TGTGCCAGCAGCTTAGAGGGTAGCGGGGGGGCAGATACGCAGTATTTT. This translates into CASSLEGSGGADTQYF. The V and J genes are TRBV7-2 and TRBJ2-3; 11 positions agree with TRBD2. After removal of 1 base from V and 4 bases from J, the junction contained 4 bases not matched to a gene. The germline V gene encodes CDR1 SGHTA and CDR2 FQGNSA. CDR3 size: 16 residues.

This clonotype was found a few times. This sequence joins TRBV7-6 and TRBJ2-3; D ambiguous. The V end lost 4 bases, the J end lost 9 bases, and 8 bases lay between the germline ends. Looked up from germline, CDR1 is SGHVS and CDR2 is FNYEAQ. The CDR3 is 11 amino acids. The CDR3 coding sequence is TGTGCCAGCAGCTCCTTGGCCACGCAGTATTTT. Protein sequence: CASSSLATQYF.

This clonotype was counted between two and nine times. This chain joins TRBV4-1 and TRBJ1-1; 8 positions agree with TRBD1. The ends lost 0 bases at V and 5 bases at J; junction bases unmatched: 5. Germline V gene sequence: CDR1 MGHRA, CDR2 YSYEKL. The CDR3 is 15 amino acids. This chain's CDR3 is CASSQEEQGGTEAFF. The CDR3 region has the DNA TGCGCCAGCAGCCAAGAGGAACAGGGGGGAACTGAAGCTTTCTTT.

Only a few counts were recorded for this clonotype. Germline is not matched at one junction end, which may reflect a read error. This sequence joins TRBV7-2 and TRBJ1-1; D gene ambiguous. The CDR3 is 12 residues long. Germline V gene data show CDR1 as SGHTA and CDR2 as FQGNSA. The CDR3 region has the DNA TGTGCCAGCATCCGCGTGGGGTTGGAAGCTATCTTT. Its protein product is CASIRVGLEAIF.

The V gene is TRBV4-1, the J gene TRBJ1-4; 8 nucleotides align to TRBD1. The ends lost 1 base at V and 6 bases at J; junction bases unmatched: 4. The CDR3 loop spans 15 amino acids. Germline V gives CDR1 MGHRA, CDR2 YSYEKL. The CDR3 sequence: CASSQGTGMDEKLFF. The CDR3, as DNA: TGCGCCAGCAGCCAAGGGACAGGGATGGATGAAAAACTGTTTTTT.

The chain is built from TRBV7-9 and TRBJ2-7; D is unclear. The CDR3 extends over 11 amino acids. V gave up 8 bases and J gave up 0 bases, with 5 bases separating them. Germline loops: CDR1 SEHNR, CDR2 FQNEAQ (reference sequence). The CDR3 sequence: CASCPSYEQYF. The CDR3 bases are TGTGCCAGCTGCCCCTCCTACGAGCAGTACTTC.

The J gene is TRBJ2-7, the V gene TRBV20-1, with 7 nucleotides matching TRBD1. CDR1 and CDR2 from the germline V gene are DFQATT and SNEGSKA (reference sequence). The V segment lost 5 bases and the J segment 1 base; nucleotides outside the gene matches: 5. This CDR3 is built from 13 residues. CDR3 region: CSARPQGSYEQYF. The CDR3 DNA sequence: TGCAGTGCTCGCCCACAGGGGTCCTACGAGCAGTACTTC.

This clonotype was found a few times. The chain couples TRBV7-6 to TRBJ1-5; no reliable D call. The germline V gene encodes CDR1 SGHVS and CDR2 FNYEAQ. V was clipped by 5 bases and J by 4 bases, with 6 bases between them. The CDR3 consists of 12 residues. The CDR3 nucleotides are TGTGCCAGCAGCGCCCCGAATCAGCCCCAGCATTTT. This encodes CASSAPNQPQHF. Combining the CDR3 with reference TRBV7-6 and TRBJ1-5 gives the whole variable domain GAGVSQSPRYKVTKRGQDVALRCDPISGHVSLYWYRQALGQGPEFLTYFNYEAQQDKSGLPNDRFSAERPEGSISTLTIQRTEQRDSAMYRCASSAPNQPQHFGDGTRLSIL.

The CDR3 sequence is CASSQTDSATNEKLFF. The CDR3 bases are TGTGCCAGCAGCCAGACTGACAGTGCAACTAATGAAAAACTGTTTTTT. V gene TRBV14 combines with J gene TRBJ1-4; D may be TRBD1 (5 bases). With 3 bases removed from V and 0 bases from J, the gap between germline ends came to 11 bases. The CDR3 totals 16 residues. Germline V gene data show CDR1 as SGHDN and CDR2 as FVKESK.

The V call is TRBV7-9, the J call TRBJ2-1; a possible D gene is TRBD1 (5 bases). The CDR3 covers 15 residues. CDR1 is SEHNR, CDR2 FQNEAQ, per germline (reference sequence). Trimming cost V 3 bases and J 0 bases, with 9 bases left between them. In DNA form, the CDR3 reads TGTGCCAGCAGCTTCGAAGGGGACTCCTACAATGAGCAGTTCTTC. Amino acid sequence: CASSFEGDSYNEQFF.

The V call is TRBV2, the J call TRBJ2-6, with 8 bases identical to TRBD1. Germline V gene lookup returns CDR1 SNHLY and CDR2 FYNNEI. CDR3 length equals 16 residues. The ends lost 10 bases at V and 1 base at J; junction bases unmatched: 9. This CDR3 reads CANLDRAISGANVLTF. CDR3 DNA sequence: TGTGCCAACCTGGACAGGGCAATTTCTGGGGCCAACGTCCTGACTTTC.

This clonotype came up many times. The V gene is TRBV7-2, the J gene TRBJ2-3, with 8 bases matching TRBD1. CDR1 and CDR2 from the germline V gene are SGHTA and FQGNSA. The V and J ends lost 5 bases and 5 bases, in that order; junction bases with no gene match: 9. This CDR3 has 15 residues. CDR3 sequence (DNA): TGTGCCAGCAGCCAGGGGGCCTCAAATCAAGATACGCAGTATTTT. Translating gives CASSQGASNQDTQYF.

This chain uses TRBV14 with TRBJ1-4, with D maybe TRBD1 (6 bases). Germline lookup yields CDR1 SGHDN and CDR2 FVKESK. This CDR3 region has 16 residues. Trimming stripped 2 bases from V and 6 bases from J, with 16 bases between. CDR3 nucleotide sequence: TGTGCCAGCAGCCAAACGGGGACATCGTGGGATGAAAAACTGTTTTTT. It codes for CASSQTGTSWDEKLFF.

The chain links TRBV6-2 or TRBV6-3 to TRBJ1-1, with D hard to call. CDR3 length equals 13 residues. Trimming left V 8 bases short and J 1 base short, with 11 bases between. The germline gives CDR1 MNHEY, CDR2 SVGEGT. This chain's CDR3 is CASGRVENTEAFF. The CDR3 coding sequence is TGTGCCAGCGGTAGGGTCGAGAACACTGAAGCTTTCTTT.

This clonotype has just a few counts. This sequence joins TRBV7-6 and TRBJ2-7; possibly TRBD2 for D (6 bases). Germline V lookup: CDR1 SGHVS, CDR2 FNYEAQ. CDR3 length: 14 residues. V lost 5 bases and J lost 2, with 13 bases in between. The CDR3 DNA follows: TGTGCCAGCAGCCCCGGGACTCTGACCTACGAGCAGTACTTC. This gives the protein CASSPGTLTYEQYF.

The table lists this clonotype with a few counts. The chain has TRBV5-4 and TRBJ2-1, with D perhaps matching TRBD1 or TRBD2 (5 bases each). CDR3 length: 14 residues. Germline CDR1 is SGHNT and CDR2 is YYREEE (reference sequence). V lost 2 bases to trimming and J lost 5 bases, with 11 bases between them. CDR3 DNA sequence: TGTGCCAGCAGCTTTAATGGGGGTGACAATGAGCAGTTCTTC. Its protein product is CASSFNGGDNEQFF.

The gene calls are TRBV7-2 and TRBJ2-5; perhaps TRBD2 as D (7 bases). The CDR3 spans 15 residues. Germline CDR1 is SGHTA and CDR2 is FQGNSA. Trimming removed 2 bases at V and 2 bases at J, with 12 bases between. As DNA, the CDR3 is TGTGCCAGCAGCTTAAACGGGGGGCAACAAGAGACCCAGTACTTC. It yields the protein CASSLNGGQQETQYF.

The V and J genes are TRBV20-1 and TRBJ2-1, with 9 bases fitting TRBD2. Unmatched junction bases numbered 16, after V lost 7 bases and J lost 3 bases. The germline V gene encodes CDR1 DFQATT and CDR2 SNEGSKA (reference sequence). There are 17 residues in the CDR3. The CDR3 protein is CSVRAPSGDLIYNEQFF. The CDR3 region has the DNA TGCAGTGTTAGGGCCCCTAGCGGGGATTTGATCTACAATGAGCAGTTCTTC.

The chain has TRBV20-1 and TRBJ1-5, with 8 bases matching TRBD1. Looked up from germline, CDR1 is DFQATT and CDR2 is SNEGSKA (reference sequence). V was clipped by 3 bases and J by 5 bases; unmatched bases: 12. The CDR3 consists of 16 residues. CDR3 bases: TGCAGTGCTAGCGGGGACAGGACTGAGAGGGATCAGCCCCAGCATTTT. Translating gives CSASGDRTERDQPQHF.

This sequence joins TRBV7-9 and TRBJ1-1; D is ambiguous. V lost 4 bases and J 6 bases, leaving 15 bases between the germline ends. Germline V lookup: CDR1 SEHNR, CDR2 FQNEAQ (reference sequence). This CDR3 has 14 residues. For the CDR3, the DNA is TGTGCCAGCAGCTCCAATCGCGGACCGTCTGAAGCTTTCTTT. Translated, it gives CASSSNRGPSEAFF.